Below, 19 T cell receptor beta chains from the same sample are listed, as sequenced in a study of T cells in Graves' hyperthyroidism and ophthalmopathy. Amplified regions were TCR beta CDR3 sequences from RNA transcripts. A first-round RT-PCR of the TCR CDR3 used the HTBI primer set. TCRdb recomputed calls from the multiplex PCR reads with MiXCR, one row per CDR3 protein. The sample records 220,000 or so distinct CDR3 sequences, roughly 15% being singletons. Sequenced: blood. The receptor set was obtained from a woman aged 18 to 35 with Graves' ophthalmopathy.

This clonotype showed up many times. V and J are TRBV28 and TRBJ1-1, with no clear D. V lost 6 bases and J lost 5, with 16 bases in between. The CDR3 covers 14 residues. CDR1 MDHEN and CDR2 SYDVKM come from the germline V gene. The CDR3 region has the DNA TGTGCCAGCAGAATAGTAACACTGGGAACTGAAGCTTTCTTT. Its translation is CASRIVTLGTEAFF.

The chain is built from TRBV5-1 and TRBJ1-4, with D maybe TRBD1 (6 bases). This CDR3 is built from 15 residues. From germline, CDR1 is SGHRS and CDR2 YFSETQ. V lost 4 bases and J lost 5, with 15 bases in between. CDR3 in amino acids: CASSPRQEANEKLFF. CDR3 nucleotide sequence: TGCGCCAGCAGCCCTAGACAGGAGGCAAATGAAAAACTGTTTTTT.

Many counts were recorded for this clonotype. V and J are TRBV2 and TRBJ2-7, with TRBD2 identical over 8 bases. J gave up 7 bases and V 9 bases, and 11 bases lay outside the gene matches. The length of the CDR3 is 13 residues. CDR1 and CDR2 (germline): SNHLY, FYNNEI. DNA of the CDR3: TGTGCCAGTTGGACTAGCCTAGGTGGAGAGCAGTACTTC. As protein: CASWTSLGGEQYF.

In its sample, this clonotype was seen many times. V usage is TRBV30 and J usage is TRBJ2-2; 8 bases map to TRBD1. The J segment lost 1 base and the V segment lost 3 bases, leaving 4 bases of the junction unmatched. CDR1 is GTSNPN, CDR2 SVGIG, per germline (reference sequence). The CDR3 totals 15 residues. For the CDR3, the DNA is TGTGCCTGGAGAAGGACAGGGAGGAACACCGGGGAGCTGTTTTTT. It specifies CAWRRTGRNTGELFF.

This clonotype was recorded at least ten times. The chain's CDR3 is CASSVGLGPRYGYTF. In nucleotides, the CDR3 is TGTGCCAGTAGCGTCGGACTAGGGCCCCGCTATGGCTACACCTTC. The gene calls are TRBV19 and TRBJ1-2; D unclear. V was shortened by 6 bases and J by 4 bases, with 18 bases between the two germline ends. CDR1 LNHDA and CDR2 SQIVND come from the germline V gene (reference sequence). The CDR3 is made up of 15 amino acids.

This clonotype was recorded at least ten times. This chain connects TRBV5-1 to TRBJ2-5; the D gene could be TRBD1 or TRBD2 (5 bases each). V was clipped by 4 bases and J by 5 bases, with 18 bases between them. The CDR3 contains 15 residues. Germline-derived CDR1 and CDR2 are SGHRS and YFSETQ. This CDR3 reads CASSLLQTEGETQYF. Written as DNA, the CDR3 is TGCGCCAGCAGCCTTCTACAGACCGAGGGGGAGACCCAGTACTTC.

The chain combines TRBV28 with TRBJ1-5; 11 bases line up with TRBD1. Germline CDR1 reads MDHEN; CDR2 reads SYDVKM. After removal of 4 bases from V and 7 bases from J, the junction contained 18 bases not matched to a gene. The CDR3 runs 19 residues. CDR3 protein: CASSYYFTGTGGSRQPQHF. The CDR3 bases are TGTGCCAGCAGTTACTATTTTACCGGGACAGGGGGAAGTCGGCAGCCCCAGCATTTT.

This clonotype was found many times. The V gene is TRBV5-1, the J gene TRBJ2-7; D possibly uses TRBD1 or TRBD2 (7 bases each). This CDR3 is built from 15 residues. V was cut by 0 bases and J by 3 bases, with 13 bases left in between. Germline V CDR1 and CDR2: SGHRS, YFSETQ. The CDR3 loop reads CASSLAPGGGYEQYF. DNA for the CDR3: TGCGCCAGCAGCTTGGCCCCAGGGGGGGGCTACGAGCAGTACTTC.

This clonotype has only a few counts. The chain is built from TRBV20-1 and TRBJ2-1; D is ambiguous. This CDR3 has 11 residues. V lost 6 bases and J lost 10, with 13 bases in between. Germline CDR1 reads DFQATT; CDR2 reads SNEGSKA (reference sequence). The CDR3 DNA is TGCAGTGCCCGTACTCTGAGGGAGCAGTTCTTC. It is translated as CSARTLREQFF.

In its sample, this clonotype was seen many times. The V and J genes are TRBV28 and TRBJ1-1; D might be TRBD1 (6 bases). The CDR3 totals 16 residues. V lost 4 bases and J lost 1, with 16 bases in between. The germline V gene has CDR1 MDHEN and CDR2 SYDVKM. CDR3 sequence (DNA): TGTGCCAGCAGTTCCCTCTCCGGGACACAGAACACTGAAGCTTTCTTT. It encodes CASSSLSGTQNTEAFF.

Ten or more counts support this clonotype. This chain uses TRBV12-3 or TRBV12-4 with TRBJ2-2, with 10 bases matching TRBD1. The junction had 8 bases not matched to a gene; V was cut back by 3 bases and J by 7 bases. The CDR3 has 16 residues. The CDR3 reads CASSLGQGSWVGELFF. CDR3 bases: TGTGCCAGCAGTTTGGGACAGGGGTCATGGGTCGGGGAGCTGTTTTTT.

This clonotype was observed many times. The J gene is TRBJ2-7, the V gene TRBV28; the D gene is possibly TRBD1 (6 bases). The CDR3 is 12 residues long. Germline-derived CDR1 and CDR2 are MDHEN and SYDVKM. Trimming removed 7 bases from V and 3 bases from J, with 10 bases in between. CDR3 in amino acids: CASTGQSYEQYF. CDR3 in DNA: TGTGCCAGCACCGGACAGAGCTACGAGCAGTACTTC.

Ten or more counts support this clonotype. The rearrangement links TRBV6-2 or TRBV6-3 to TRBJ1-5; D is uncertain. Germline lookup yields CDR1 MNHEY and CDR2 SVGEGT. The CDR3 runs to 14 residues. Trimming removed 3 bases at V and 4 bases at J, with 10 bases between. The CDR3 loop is CASSYSSLNQPQHF. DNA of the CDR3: TGTGCCAGCAGTTATAGTAGCTTAAATCAGCCCCAGCATTTT.

The CDR3 spells CSGSLAGGSDTQYF. The CDR3 DNA reads TGCAGTGGATCTCTAGCGGGAGGGTCGGATACGCAGTATTTT. This chain joins TRBV20-1 and TRBJ2-3; the match to TRBD2 covers 12 bases. CDR1 and CDR2 (germline): DFQATT, SNEGSKA (reference sequence). This CDR3 has 14 residues. V dropped 7 bases and J dropped 6; count of bases not matched to a gene: 8.

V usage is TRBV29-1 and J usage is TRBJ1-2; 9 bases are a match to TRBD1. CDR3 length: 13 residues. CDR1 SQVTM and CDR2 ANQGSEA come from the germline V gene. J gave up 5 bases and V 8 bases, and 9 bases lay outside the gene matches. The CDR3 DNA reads TGCAGCACGAGGACAGGGGCGAGGTATGGCTACACCTTC. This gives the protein CSTRTGARYGYTF. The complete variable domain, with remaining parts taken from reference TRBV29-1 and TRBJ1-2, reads SAVISQKPSRDICQRGTSLTIQCQVDSQVTMMFWYRQQPGQSLTLIATANQGSEATYESGFVIDKFPISRPNLTFSTLTVSNMSPEDSSIYLCSTRTGARYGYTFGSGTRLTVV.

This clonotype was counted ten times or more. The CDR3 sequence is CASTLGQGMQPQHF. The DNA for the CDR3 is TGTGCCAGCACCCTCGGACAGGGGATGCAGCCCCAGCATTTT. The chain combines TRBV28 with TRBJ1-5; 9 bases agree with TRBD1. CDR3 length: 14 residues. V shed 7 bases and J 7 bases; nucleotides not matched to a gene: 8. Germline CDR1 MDHEN, CDR2 SYDVKM.

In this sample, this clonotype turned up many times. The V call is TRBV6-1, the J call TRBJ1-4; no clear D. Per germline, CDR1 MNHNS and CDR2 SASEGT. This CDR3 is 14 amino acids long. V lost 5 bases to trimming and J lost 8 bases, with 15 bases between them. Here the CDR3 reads CASSFEMTREKLFF. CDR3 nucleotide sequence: TGTGCCAGCAGTTTCGAAATGACGAGGGAAAAACTGTTTTTT.

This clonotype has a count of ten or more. The CDR3 is CASSHYNEQFF. Written as DNA, the CDR3 is TGCGCCAGCAGCCACTACAATGAGCAGTTCTTC. This chain joins TRBV4-3 and TRBJ2-1; the D is unclear. This CDR3 is built from 11 residues. Germline lookup yields CDR1 LGHNA and CDR2 YSLEER. V was shortened by 3 bases and J by 3 bases, with 0 bases between the two germline ends.

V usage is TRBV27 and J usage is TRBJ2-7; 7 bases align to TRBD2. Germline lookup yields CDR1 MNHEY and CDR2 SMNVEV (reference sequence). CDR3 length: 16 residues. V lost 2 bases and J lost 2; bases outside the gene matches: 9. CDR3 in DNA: TGTGCCAGCAGTTTAAGGGGAGGGGACGGAGCCTACGAGCAGTACTTC. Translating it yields CASSLRGGDGAYEQYF.